These 22 T cell receptor beta chains were all obtained from the same sample, sequenced in a study of OX40 agonist ivuxolimab in advanced cancers. Clones were read by immunoSEQ multiplex PCR, and TCRdb kept only the in-frame ones, dropping some. The sample yields 70,000 to 100,000 clones, under 90% seen once. Sequenced here: CD4+ or CD8+ T cells sorted from blood, sampled in a trial of the OX40 agonist ivuxolimab. The origin of the receptors is an adult with an advanced solid tumor such as melanoma, head and neck, liver or kidney cancer.

This clone has a handful of counts. The CDR3 region is CASSSARGADEQFF. The CDR3 coding sequence is TGTGCCAGCAGCTCCGCAAGGGGAGCGGATGAGCAGTTCTTC. V and J are TRBV5-6 and TRBJ2-1; the D call may be TRBD1 or TRBD2 (5 bases each). Trimming took off 3 bases at V and 8 bases at J, with 15 bases between the two ends. The CDR3 consists of 14 residues. The V gene's germline CDR1 is SGHDT and CDR2 YYEEEE. The full variable domain, completed using reference TRBV5-6 and TRBJ2-1, is DAGVTQSPTHLIKTRGQQVTLRCSPKSGHDTVSWYQQALGQGPQFIFQYYEEEERQRGNFPDRFSGHQFPNYSSELNVNALLLGDSALYLCASSSARGADEQFFGPGTRLTVL.

Note on this clone: At one boundary the junction diverges from the germline segment, which might be a read error. The rearrangement joins TRBV6-6 to TRBJ1-4; D is unresolved. This CDR3 is built from 13 residues. CDR1 and CDR2 (germline): MNHNY, SVGAGI (reference sequence). The CDR3 DNA sequence: TGTGCAAGCAGTTATGAGGCCTCGTTTCGGCTGTTTTTT. This encodes CASSYEASFRLFF.

J is TRBJ2-1 and V is TRBV19; 11 bases are shared with TRBD2. The CDR3 runs 14 residues. J lost 9 bases, V lost 4 bases, and 5 bases had no gene match. Germline V gene data show CDR1 as LNHDA and CDR2 as SQIVND (reference sequence). Written as DNA, the CDR3 is TGTGCCAGTAGTAGTAGCGGGGGGGCCGGTGAGCAGTTCTTC. Its translation is CASSSSGGAGEQFF. The full variable domain, with the rest looked up from reference TRBV19 and TRBJ2-1, is DGGITQSPKYLFRKEGQNVTLSCEQNLNHDAMYWYRQDPGQGLRLIYYSQIVNDFQKGDIAEGYSVSREKKESFPLTVTSAQKNPTAFYLCASSSSGGAGEQFFGPGTRLTVL.

The chain employs TRBV9 and TRBJ1-5; D is ambiguous. V lost 0 bases to trimming and J lost 1 base, with 11 bases between them. The CDR3 spans 16 residues. CDR1 and CDR2 (germline): SGDLS, YYNGEE. CDR3 in amino acids: CASSVGGSQSNQPQHF. Written as DNA, the CDR3 is TGTGCCAGCAGCGTAGGTGGTAGTCAAAGCAATCAGCCCCAGCATTTT.

The chain uses TRBV10-3 and TRBJ1-1, with a weak D call TRBD1 (5 bases). The V gene lost 11 bases and the J gene lost 0 bases, with 13 bases spanning the gap. Per the germline V gene, CDR1 is ENHRY and CDR2 is SYGVKD. The CDR3 totals 13 residues. The CDR3 region is CASSGALNTEAFF. CDR3 in DNA: TGTGCCTCGTCTGGGGCCTTGAACACTGAAGCTTTCTTT.

V is TRBV14 and J is TRBJ2-1, with a weak D call TRBD1 (6 bases). Germline V gene sequence: CDR1 SGHDN, CDR2 FVKESK. CDR3 length equals 11 residues. Trimming pared 4 bases from V and 9 bases from J, leaving 7 bases between. CDR3 coding DNA: TGTGCCAGCAGCCGGGGGCCTGAGCAGTTCTTC. It codes for CASSRGPEQFF.

This rearrangement joins TRBV5-1 to TRBJ2-3; TRBD2 aligns across 11 bases. V was pared by 0 bases and J by 0 bases, with 9 bases of the junction left unmatched. Germline-derived CDR1 and CDR2 are SGHRS and YFSETQ. This CDR3 region has 19 residues. The CDR3 reads CASSLELAGAGGSTDTQYF. The DNA for the CDR3 is TGCGCCAGCAGCTTGGAACTAGCGGGGGCCGGCGGGAGCACAGATACGCAGTATTTT.

The gene calls are TRBV7-2 and TRBJ2-2; D perhaps matches TRBD2 (5 bases). The CDR3 has 15 residues. In germline, CDR1 is SGHTA, CDR2 FQGNSA. V lost 5 bases and J 10 bases, leaving 20 bases between the germline ends. This CDR3 reads CASSTPSGFYEELFF. CDR3 coding DNA: TGTGCCAGCAGCACGCCGAGCGGTTTCTACGAGGAGCTGTTTTTT.

The chain couples TRBV6-6 to TRBJ2-7; 10 bases agree with TRBD1. The CDR3 covers 14 residues. CDR1 MNHNY and CDR2 SVGAGI come from the germline V gene (reference sequence). V gave up 6 bases and J gave up 5 bases; unmatched junction bases: 7. This CDR3 reads CASSPGQGFDEQYF. The CDR3 DNA reads as TGTGCCAGCAGCCCGGGACAGGGGTTCGACGAGCAGTACTTC.

The rearrangement joins TRBV18 to TRBJ1-2; 10 nucleotides match TRBD1. CDR1 is KGHSH and CDR2 is LQKENI in the germline V gene. This CDR3 has 14 amino acids. Trimming took 6 bases from V and 3 from J; bases not matched to a gene: 4. The CDR3 DNA reads TGTGCCAGCTCGCCGGGACAGGGGCACTATGGCTACACCTTC. Protein product: CASSPGQGHYGYTF.

The chain employs TRBV5-5 and TRBJ1-3, with D hard to call. CDR1 is SGHKS and CDR2 is YYEKEE in the germline V gene (reference sequence). The CDR3 runs to 17 residues. Trimming removed 0 bases at V and 2 bases at J, with 15 bases between. This CDR3 is CASSLAWGPQAGNTIYF. The DNA of the CDR3 is TGTGCCAGCAGCTTGGCGTGGGGTCCTCAGGCTGGAAACACCATATATTTT.

V usage is TRBV7-2 and J usage is TRBJ2-1, with D perhaps matching TRBD2 (6 bases). Between the trimmed V and J ends, which lost 10 bases and 0 bases, there was a span of 16 bases. The CDR3 spans 15 residues. CDR1 is SGHTA, CDR2 FQGNSA, per germline. The CDR3 DNA follows: TGTGCCACCCGAAGTGGGGGGATCTCCTACAATGAGCAGTTCTTC. Its translation: CATRSGGISYNEQFF. Variable domain in full (rest from reference TRBV7-2 and TRBJ2-1): GAGVSQSPSNKVTEKGKDVELRCDPISGHTALYWYRQSLGQGLEFLIYFQGNSAPDKSGLPSDRFSAERTGGSVSTLTIQRTQQEDSAVYLCATRSGGISYNEQFFGPGTRLTVL.

The chain employs TRBV7-2 and TRBJ1-2, with D unresolved. The CDR3 is 12 residues long. The V gene's germline CDR1 is SGHTA and CDR2 FQGNSA. The V gene lost 3 bases and the J gene lost 4 bases, with 6 bases spanning the gap. CDR3 sequence: CASSFQFYGYTF. The CDR3 coding sequence is TGTGCCAGCAGCTTTCAGTTCTATGGCTACACCTTC.

This clone was observed once. The J gene is TRBJ1-2, the V gene TRBV10-1; D is possibly TRBD1 (5 bases). Per germline, CDR1 WNHNN and CDR2 SYGVQD (reference sequence). The CDR3 extends over 15 amino acids. With 6 bases removed from V and 4 bases from J, the gap between germline ends came to 18 bases. The CDR3 spells CASSVTGLGSYGYTF. CDR3 coding DNA: TGCGCCAGCAGCGTAACAGGTTTAGGAAGCTATGGCTACACCTTC.

This clone has a single count. J is TRBJ1-4 and V is TRBV7-9; no definite D call. Germline lookup yields CDR1 SEHNR and CDR2 FQNEAQ (reference sequence). The CDR3 covers 12 residues. V lost 5 bases and J 1 base, leaving 2 bases between the germline ends. CDR3 amino acids: CASSKTNEKLFF. As DNA, the CDR3 is TGTGCCAGCAGCAAAACTAATGAAAAACTGTTTTTT.

This clone was seen a handful of times. J is TRBJ1-1 and V is TRBV6-5; TRBD1 matches 10 bases. The junction had 2 bases not matched to a gene; V was cut back by 0 bases and J by 4 bases. This CDR3 comprises 15 residues. CDR1 is MNHEY and CDR2 is SVGAGI in the germline V gene. CDR3 in amino acids: CASSYSGTGVTEAFF. The DNA of the CDR3 is TGTGCCAGCAGTTACTCGGGGACAGGGGTCACTGAAGCTTTCTTT.

This chain links TRBV18 with TRBJ2-1; D unresolved. Germline V gene sequence: CDR1 KGHSH, CDR2 LQKENI. V was pared by 1 base and J by 3 bases, with 13 bases between. CDR3 size: 16 residues. The CDR3 sequence is CASSPLAGAYYNEQFF. Here the CDR3 DNA reads TGTGCCAGCTCACCACTGGCAGGAGCATACTACAATGAGCAGTTCTTC.

The chain employs TRBV5-6 and TRBJ1-4; 7 bases map to TRBD1. With V trimmed by 4 bases and J by 8 bases, 8 bases remained unmatched. Germline V gene sequence: CDR1 SGHDT, CDR2 YYEEEE. The CDR3 is 14 amino acids. The CDR3 sequence: CASSLRTGWEKLFF. In DNA form, the CDR3 reads TGTGCCAGCAGCCTGCGGACAGGTTGGGAAAAACTGTTTTTT.

The V and J genes are TRBV7-2 and TRBJ2-7; a weak D match, TRBD1 (8 bases). This CDR3 has 15 amino acids. The V gene's germline CDR1 is SGHTA and CDR2 FQGNSA. Deletions cut 0 bases from V and 4 bases from J, with 13 bases between. The DNA for the CDR3 is TGTGCCAGCAGCTTAGCCCCACAGGGGGGGTACGAGCAGTACTTC. Encoded protein: CASSLAPQGGYEQYF.

This chain uses TRBV7-9 with TRBJ1-4; D uncertain. Per the germline V gene, CDR1 is SEHNR and CDR2 is FQNEAQ (reference sequence). The CDR3 has 13 residues. Trimming shortened V by 5 bases and J by 6 bases, and 10 bases separated the two germline ends. CDR3 sequence: CASSLDTYEKLFF. DNA of the CDR3: TGTGCCAGCAGCCTAGACACTTATGAAAAACTGTTTTTT. The variable domain in full, with the rest retrieved from reference TRBV7-9 and TRBJ1-4, is DTGVSQNPRHKITKRGQNVTFRCDPISEHNRLYWYRQTLGQGPEFLTYFQNEAQLEKSRLLSDRFSAERPKGSFSTLEIQRTEQGDSAMYLCASSLDTYEKLFFGSGTQLSVL.

This chain connects TRBV7-2 to TRBJ2-7; 8 bases are shared with TRBD1. V shed 2 bases and J 6 bases; nucleotides not matched to a gene: 12. This CDR3 has 16 residues. Germline CDR1 is SGHTA and CDR2 is FQGNSA. The CDR3 sequence is CASSLLGQVSRGEQYF. The DNA for the CDR3 is TGTGCCAGCAGCTTACTGGGACAGGTCAGTAGAGGCGAGCAGTACTTC.

The rearrangement uses TRBV9 and TRBJ2-5; unclear D gene. The CDR3 is 14 amino acids. Trimming left V 0 bases short and J 3 bases short, with 9 bases between. Looked up from germline, CDR1 is SGDLS and CDR2 is YYNGEE. The CDR3 DNA reads as TGTGCCAGCAGCGTAGAAGGGTGGGAAGAGACCCAGTACTTC. This sequence encodes CASSVEGWEETQYF.